This T cell receptor beta chain stems from a study of cytomegalovirus exposure and HLA in healthy donors. Findings and caveats of the study: The authors enumerated roughly 160 TCR beta chains as linked to cytomegalovirus.

The germline V gene encodes CDR1 SGHRS and CDR2 YFSETQ. The CDR3 covers 13 residues. Of note for this clone: Its antigen is unidentified.

Use of 60 Vbeta and 13 Jbeta primers characterized the PCR. TCRdb keeps only in-frame clones here, not all; method: immunoSEQ multiplex PCR. The sample lists about 140,000 clones; about 76% were seen once. This receptor was taken from a man aged 18 to 30 in good health and CMV-seronegative. Sequences were obtained from PBMCs. This sequence joins TRBV5-1 and TRBJ2-5, with a weak D call TRBD1 (7 bases). The tail of the sequence fits TRBJ2-7 better, so the J call may be wrong. The CDR3 DNA reads TGCGCCAGCAGCGCGGGACAGCCCTACGAGCAGTACTTC. This codes for CASSAGQPYEQYF.